This section outlines one TCR beta chain sequence together with its context. Sequencing used immunoSEQ multiplex PCR; TCRdb keeps in-frame clones, though not all of them. Among approximately 500,000 clones listed, around 87% were seen once. The data were obtained in a study of blood T cell repertoires in COVID-19. The CDR3 totals 14 residues. Germline CDR1 MNHEY, CDR2 SVGAGI. With 5 bases clipped from V and 7 bases from J, the junction kept 10 bases outside the gene matches. The sample was PBMCs or T cells enriched from blood (not recorded which). The gene calls are TRBV6-5 and TRBJ1-2; TRBD1 agrees at 7 bases. This TCR derives from a woman aged 40 to 50 who had recovered from COVID-19. The CDR3 DNA is TGTGCCAGCAGTCAACCGACAGGGTCTCGTGGCTACACCTTC. Translated, it gives CASSQPTGSRGYTF.